This T cell receptor (beta chain) originates from a study of identical twins. Study results and limitations: Donors were not followed over many years; analysis was cross-sectional. In monozygotic twins, models underestimated the sharing of out-of-frame TCR alpha. Fewer insertions characterized abundant cord blood beta clonotypes, whereas memory repertoires showed none.

Template switching added a universal primer site, and cDNA bore unique molecular identifiers. TCRdb analysed the 5' RACE reads with MiXCR anew, one entry per CDR3 protein. The sample yields about 900,000 distinct CDR3 sequences, 9% to 15% seen once. Germline CDR1 is MNHEY and CDR2 is SVGAGI. This CDR3 has 17 amino acids. As for this clonotype: What it binds is unknown. A read error may explain this, as a much larger clone is one base away.

The same sample was also used in a study of yellow fever vaccine responses in identical twins.

V usage is TRBV6-5 and J usage is TRBJ2-3, with TRBD2 matching over 8 bases. The sequence derives from a woman aged 18-35 years in good health. The sample comprised PBMCs. CDR3 sequence: CASRLLPLAGRGDTHYF. Here the CDR3 DNA reads TGTGCCAGCAGATTACTCCCCTTAGCGGGGCGCGGTGATACGCACTATTTT.